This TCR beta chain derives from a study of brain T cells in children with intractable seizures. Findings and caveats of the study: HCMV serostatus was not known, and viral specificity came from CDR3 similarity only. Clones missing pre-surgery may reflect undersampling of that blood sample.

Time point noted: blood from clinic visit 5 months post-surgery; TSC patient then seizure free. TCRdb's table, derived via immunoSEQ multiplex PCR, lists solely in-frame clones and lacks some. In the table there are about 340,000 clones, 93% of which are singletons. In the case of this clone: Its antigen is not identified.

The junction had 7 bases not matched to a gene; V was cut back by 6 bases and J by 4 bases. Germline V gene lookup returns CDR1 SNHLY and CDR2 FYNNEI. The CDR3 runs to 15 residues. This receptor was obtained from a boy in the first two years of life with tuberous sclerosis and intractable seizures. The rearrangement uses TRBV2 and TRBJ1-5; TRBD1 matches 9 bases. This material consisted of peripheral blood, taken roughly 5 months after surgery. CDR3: CASRHRDRENQPQHF. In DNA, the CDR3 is TGTGCCAGCAGACACCGGGACAGGGAGAATCAGCCCCAGCATTTT.